The 21 T cell receptor delta chains given below trace back to one sample, sequenced in a study of γδ T cells in repeated Plasmodium falciparum infection. Flow sorting of PBMC yielded separate Vgamma9/Vdelta2+ and Vdelta2-negative gammadelta T cell populations for bulk repertoire analysis. TCRdb reapplied CATT to the multiplex PCR reads. The table shows around 52,000 delta-chain clones, with 1.7% occurring only once. Sequenced material: gamma-delta T cells from blood. The receptor source for this set is a pool of human donors (malaria-infected and uninfected, not separated).

This clone was counted many times. A read error likely explains this, since a far larger clone differs by one base. Different DNA sequences within this sample yield the same CDR3. The chain has TRDV1 and TRDJ1, with TRDD3 matching over 8 bases. The CDR3 spans 25 residues. The J segment lost 0 bases and the V segment lost 2 bases, leaving 32 bases of the junction unmatched. Germline V gene sequence: CDR1 TSWWSYY, CDR2 QGS. The CDR3 bases are TGTGCTCTTGGGGAATTAGGACCCCCCTTAGGGCCCCTCGACTGGGGGGAATTGTACACCGATAAACTCATCTTT. Residues: CALGELGPPLGPLDWGELYTDKLIF.

A few counts support this clone. This likely reflects a read error, since a far larger clone is one base away. Other DNA sequences in the same sample also yield this CDR3. For the V gene the call is TRDV2; the J gene has no call; TRDD3, the table's D call, was not compared with the DNA. Germline V gives CDR1 GEAIGNYY, CDR2 EKD. This CDR3 is 16 amino acids long. CDR3 nucleotide sequence: TGTGCCTGTGACACGGGGTACTGGGGCCACACCGATAAACTTATCTTT. Protein product: CACDTGYWGHTDKLIF.

Remarks on this clone: A read error likely explains why the TCRdb protein, taken from a much larger clone, differs from this DNA's translation at residue 17; the protein shown is translated from the DNA. V gene TRDV1 combines with J gene TRDJ1, with D perhaps TRDD3 (5 bases). Germline V gene data show CDR1 as TSWWSYY and CDR2 as QGS. CDR3 length: 20 amino acids. Trimming removed 4 bases at V and 9 bases at J, with 36 bases between. The CDR3 nucleotides read TGTGCTCTTGGGGGGACGCGGTTATTAGGGGGCACCCGGGGAGCAGATGAACTCATCTTT. Amino acids: CALGGTRLLGGTRGADELIF.

This clone has at least ten counts. The likely explanation is a read error, given a far larger clone one base away. This CDR3 is also generated by other DNA sequences in the sample. This sequence joins TRDV1 and TRDJ1; possible D gene TRDD3, 5 bases. Germline loops: CDR1 TSWWSYY, CDR2 QGS. The CDR3 totals 17 residues. The V end lost 2 bases, the J end lost 3 bases, and 19 bases lay between the germline ends. The CDR3: CALGESNSGILSDKLIF. For the CDR3, the DNA is TGTGCTCTTGGGGAATCAAACTCTGGGATCCTGTCCGATAAACTCATCTTT.

Details on this clone: TCRdb lists the protein of a much larger clone for this DNA, which differs at residue 15, so this is likely a read error; the protein given here is translated from the DNA itself. This sequence joins TRDV2 and TRDJ1, with 8 bases fitting TRDD3. The J gene comes from matching the DNA to germline here; TCRdb lacks it. V was clipped by 0 bases and J by 1 base; unmatched bases: 21. The CDR3 extends over 21 amino acids. Germline V gene lookup returns CDR1 GEAIGNYY and CDR2 EKD. The CDR3 DNA follows: TGTGCCTGTGACACCCGGCCTTCGTACGTACTGGGGGCCTCGTGCACCGATAAACTCATCTTT. Amino acids: CACDTRPSYVLGASCTDKLIF.

On this clone itself: A junction boundary mismatches the germline segment, possibly from a read error. This chain links TRDV1 with TRDJ2; D tentatively reads TRDD2 or TRDD3 (7 bases each). The J gene comes from matching the DNA to germline here; TCRdb lacks it. The CDR3 runs to 22 residues. CDR1 is TSWWSYY and CDR2 is QGS in the germline V gene. The CDR3 DNA is TGCGCTCTTGGGGAACGCCATTCCTACATTACTGGGGTACCTTCTTTGACAGCACAACTCTTCTTT. Encoded protein: CALGERHSYITGVPSLTAQLFF.

This clone appeared many times. TCRdb shows a much larger clone's protein in place of this DNA's translation, and the two differ at residue 9, likely through a read error; the protein shown is translated from the DNA. The chain combines TRDV3 with TRDJ1, with 7 bases lining up with TRDD3. No J gene was available from TCRdb, and it was assigned here by a germline match of the DNA. CDR3 length: 24 amino acids. Germline V gene sequence: CDR1 TVYSNPD, CDR2 GDNSRS (reference sequence). After removal of 2 bases from V and 0 bases from J, the junction contained 36 bases not matched to a gene. The DNA of the CDR3 is TGTGCCTTTCGGAAACCAAAATACGCTCATTATGGAGGATACGGTAGAACAAACACCGATAAACTCATCTTT. Protein product: CAFRKPKYAHYGGYGRTNTDKLIF.

On this clone itself: For this DNA, TCRdb reports the protein of a much larger clone, which diverges at residue 10, most likely from a read error; the protein presented here is translated directly from the DNA. The chain recombines TRDV2 with TRDJ1, with 7 bases fitting TRDD3. The J gene was not available in TCRdb and was assigned here by matching the DNA to germline segments. CDR3 length: 14 residues. J gave up 7 bases and V 2 bases, and 9 bases lay outside the gene matches. The germline V gene has CDR1 GEAIGNYY and CDR2 EKD. The CDR3 spells CACDSLWGPGKLIF. The CDR3 DNA reads TGTGCCTGTGACAGCCTCTGGGGGCCCGGTAAACTCATCTTT.

A few counts support this clone. TCRdb's entry gives the protein of a much larger clone, which mismatches this DNA's translation at residue 14, likely from a read error; the protein reported here is translated from the DNA. The V segment is TRDV2, and no J call was made; TRDD3 is the table's D call and was not checked against the DNA. Germline CDR1 is GEAIGNYY and CDR2 is EKD. There are 16 residues in the CDR3. The CDR3 nucleotides are TGTGCCTGTGACCCGTACTGCTCCTGGGACACCCGACAGGTGTTTTTC. Translated, it gives CACDPYCSWDTRQVFF.

A remark on this clone: The TCRdb protein, from a much larger clone, departs from this DNA's translation at residue 15, likely by read error; the protein shown derives from the DNA. The chain couples TRDV1 to TRDJ4; D is perhaps TRDD2 (5 bases). Germline V lookup: CDR1 TSWWSYY, CDR2 QGS. The CDR3 contains 18 residues. This CDR3 is CALGELTLRRYAVRLLIF. Here the CDR3 DNA reads TGTGCTCTTGGGGAACTTACCCTACGGCGCTACGCAGTCAGACTCCTGATCTTT.

This clone has more than one count but fewer than ten. It differs at one base from a far larger clone, so likely a read error. This CDR3 is also generated by other DNA sequences in the sample. The chain recombines TRDV1 with TRDJ1; 13 nucleotides agree with TRDD3. Because TCRdb records no J gene, it was assigned here through a match of the DNA to germline. With 1 base clipped from V and 8 bases from J, the junction kept 19 bases outside the gene matches. Per germline, CDR1 TSWWSYY and CDR2 QGS. The CDR3 has 20 residues. The CDR3 sequence: CALGEPYPNLYWGIRDKLIF. The CDR3 DNA reads TGTGCTCTTGGGGAACCCTACCCAAACCTCTACTGGGGGATACGAGACAAACTCATCTTT.

Comment on this clone: Translating this DNA gives a protein that differs at residue 5 from the TCRdb one, which belongs to a much larger clone; a read error is likely, and the protein shown is this translation. The rearrangement joins TRDV1 to TRDJ1; TRDD3 agrees at 13 bases. Germline CDR1 and CDR2: TSWWSYY and QGS. CDR3 length: 21 amino acids. CDR3 region: CALRALPTIITGGYATDKLIF. CDR3 coding DNA: TGTGCTCTGCGGGCCCTTCCTACGATAATAACTGGGGGATACGCAACTGATAAGCTCATCTTT.

As concerns this clone: A read error is likely here: a far larger clone is one base away. Different DNA sequences within this sample yield the same CDR3. The chain carries TRDV1 and TRDJ1; 9 positions match TRDD3. Germline lookup yields CDR1 TSWWSYY and CDR2 QGS. The CDR3 loop spans 25 amino acids. With V trimmed by 4 bases and J by 0 bases, 33 bases remained unmatched. CDR3 in amino acids: CALGAPRREHSYQLGDNSYTDKLIF. The CDR3, as DNA: TGTGCTCTTGGGGCCCCGCGTCGAGAACATTCCTACCAACTGGGGGACAACTCGTACACCGATAAACTCATCTTT.

The CDR3 sequence: CACDPAGIRKTDKLIF. CDR3 sequence (DNA): TGTGCCTGTGACCCCGCGGGGATACGCAAAACCGATAAACTCATCTTT. This sequence joins TRDV2 and TRDJ1, with 9 bases lining up with TRDD3. The J gene is absent in TCRdb and was assigned here via DNA matching to germline. The V segment lost 3 bases and the J segment 2 bases; nucleotides outside the gene matches: 9. CDR1 is GEAIGNYY, CDR2 EKD, per germline. The CDR3 runs 16 residues.

In regard to this clone: Given a far larger clone just one base away, this is likely a sequencing read error. The same CDR3 is also encoded by other DNA sequences in this sample. The rearrangement links TRDV1 to TRDJ1, with 10 bases aligning to TRDD3. The J gene, not given by TCRdb, was assigned here from a germline match of the nucleotide sequence. Germline V gene lookup returns CDR1 TSWWSYY and CDR2 QGS. This CDR3 is built from 21 residues. The J segment lost 0 bases and the V segment lost 1 base, leaving 17 bases of the junction unmatched. The CDR3 reads CALGEHLAGTGGSLYTDKLIF. In DNA form, the CDR3 reads TGTGCTCTTGGGGAACACCTCGCGGGTACTGGGGGATCCCTGTACACCGATAAACTCATCTTT.

This clone was seen repeatedly, ten times or more. A read error is the likely source, as a far larger clone sits one nucleotide away. This sample includes further DNA sequences coding for the same CDR3. J gene calling gave no result, while the V gene is TRDV2; TRDD3 is the table's D call and was not checked against the DNA. The germline gives CDR1 GEAIGNYY, CDR2 EKD. This CDR3 is built from 21 residues. CDR3 sequence: CACDTSCSLFLPGVATDKLIF. The DNA of the CDR3 is TGTGCCTGTGACACCTCCTGCTCTTTATTCCTACCCGGGGTGGCCACCGATAAGCTCATCTTT.

By share, this clone ranks as medium-sized. This chain uses TRDV2 with TRDJ1; 8 nucleotides align to TRDD3. This CDR3 comprises 15 residues. Germline assignment: CDR1 GEAIGNYY and CDR2 EKD. After removal of 0 bases from V and 2 bases from J, the junction contained 4 bases not matched to a gene. CDR3 DNA: TGTGCCTGTGACACCGGTACTGGGGGGACCGATAAACTCATCTTT. Protein product: CACDTGTGGTDKLIF.

This clone was seen a few times. A far larger clone is one nucleotide away, so this likely arose from a read error. The sample has other DNA sequences that encode this CDR3 too. The chain is built from TRDV2 and TRDJ3, with a possible D match to TRDD3 (5 bases). No J gene was available from TCRdb, and it was assigned here by a germline match of the DNA. CDR1 is GEAIGNYY, CDR2 EKD, per germline. This CDR3 spans 16 amino acids. Written as DNA, the CDR3 is TGTGCCTGTGACACCTGGGGTCCCTGGGACACTCGACAGATGTTTTTC. Translation: CACDTWGPWDTRQMFF.

This clone was recorded at least ten times. The rearrangement links TRDV1 to TRDJ1; TRDD3 matches at 11 bases. TCRdb is silent on the J gene; assignment here came from matching the DNA to germline. The germline V gene encodes CDR1 TSWWSYY and CDR2 QGS. Trimming at V came to 1 base and at J to 0 bases, leaving 13 bases not matched to a gene. The CDR3 consists of 20 residues. This CDR3 is CALGEPIMTYWGINTDKLIF. In nucleotides, the CDR3 is TGTGCTCTTGGGGAACCCATTATGACATACTGGGGGATAAACACCGATAAACTCATCTTT.

Ten or more counts support this clone. This likely traces to a read error, being one base from a far larger clone. In the same sample, other DNA sequences code for this CDR3. This chain uses TRDV1 with TRDJ1, with 10 bases that match TRDD3. CDR1 is TSWWSYY, CDR2 QGS, per germline. This CDR3 is built from 18 residues. The CDR3 bases are TGTGCTCTTGGGGAGCCACTACGTACTGGGGGATCGGGCGGTAAACTCATCTTC. This sequence encodes CALGEPLRTGGSGGKLIF.

Notes on this clone: A far larger clone is off by one base, so a read error is likely. This chain uses TRDV1 with TRDJ1; 8 bases agree with TRDD3. TCRdb lists no J gene, so it was determined here by aligning the DNA to germline. This CDR3 spans 17 amino acids. The germline gives CDR1 TSWWSYY, CDR2 QGS. CDR3 residues: CALGEPTVGDDTDKLIF. The CDR3 region has the DNA TGCGCTCTTGGGGAACCTACGGTGGGGGATGACACCGATAAACTCATCTTT.